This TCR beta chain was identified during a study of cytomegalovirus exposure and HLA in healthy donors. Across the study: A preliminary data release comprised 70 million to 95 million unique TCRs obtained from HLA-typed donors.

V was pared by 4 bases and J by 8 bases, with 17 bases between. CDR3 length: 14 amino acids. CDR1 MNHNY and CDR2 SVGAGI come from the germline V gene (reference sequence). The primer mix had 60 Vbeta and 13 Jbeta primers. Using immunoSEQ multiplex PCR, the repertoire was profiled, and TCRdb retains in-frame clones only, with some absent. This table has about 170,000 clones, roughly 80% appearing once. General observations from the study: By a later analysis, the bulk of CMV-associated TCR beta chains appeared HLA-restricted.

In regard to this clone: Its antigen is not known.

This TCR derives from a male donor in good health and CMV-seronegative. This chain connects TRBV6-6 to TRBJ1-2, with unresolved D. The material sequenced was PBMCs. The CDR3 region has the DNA TGTGCCAGCAGTTTTGCCCCTCTAGCGACCGGCTACACCTTC. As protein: CASSFAPLATGYTF.